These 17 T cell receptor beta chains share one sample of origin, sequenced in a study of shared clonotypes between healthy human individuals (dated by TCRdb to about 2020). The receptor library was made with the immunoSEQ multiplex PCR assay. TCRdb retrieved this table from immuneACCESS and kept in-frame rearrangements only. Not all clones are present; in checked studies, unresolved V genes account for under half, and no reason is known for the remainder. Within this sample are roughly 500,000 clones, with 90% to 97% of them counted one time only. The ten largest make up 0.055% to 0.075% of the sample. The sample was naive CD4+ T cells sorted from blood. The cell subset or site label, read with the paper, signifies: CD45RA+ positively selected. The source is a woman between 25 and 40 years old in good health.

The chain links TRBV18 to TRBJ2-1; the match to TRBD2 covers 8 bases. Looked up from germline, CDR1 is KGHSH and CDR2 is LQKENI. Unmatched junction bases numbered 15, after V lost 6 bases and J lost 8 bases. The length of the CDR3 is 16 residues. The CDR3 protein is CASSPSIAGPGDEQFF. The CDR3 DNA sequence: TGTGCCAGCTCCCCCAGCATAGCGGGACCCGGGGATGAGCAGTTCTTC.

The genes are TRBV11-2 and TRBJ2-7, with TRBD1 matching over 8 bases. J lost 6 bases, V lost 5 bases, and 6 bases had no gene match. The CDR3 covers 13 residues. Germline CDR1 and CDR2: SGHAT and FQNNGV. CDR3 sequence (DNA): TGTGCCAGCAGCCTCGGACAGGGCACCGAGCAGTACTTC. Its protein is CASSLGQGTEQYF.

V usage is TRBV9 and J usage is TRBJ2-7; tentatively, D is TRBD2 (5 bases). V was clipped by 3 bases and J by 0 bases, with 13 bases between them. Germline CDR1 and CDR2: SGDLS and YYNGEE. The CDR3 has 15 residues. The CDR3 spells CASSGGSVSSYEQYF. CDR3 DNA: TGTGCCAGCAGCGGTGGTAGCGTCAGCTCCTACGAGCAGTACTTC.

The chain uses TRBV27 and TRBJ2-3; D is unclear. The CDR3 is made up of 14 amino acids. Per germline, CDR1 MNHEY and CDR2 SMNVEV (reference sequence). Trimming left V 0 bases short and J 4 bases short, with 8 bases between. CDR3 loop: CASSLSTGADTQYF. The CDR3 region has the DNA TGTGCCAGCAGTTTATCGACGGGTGCAGATACGCAGTATTTT.

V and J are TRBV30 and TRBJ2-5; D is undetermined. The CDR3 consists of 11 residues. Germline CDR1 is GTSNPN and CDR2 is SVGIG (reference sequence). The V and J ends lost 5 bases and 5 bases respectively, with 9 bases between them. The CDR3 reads CAWGPWETQYF. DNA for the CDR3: TGTGCCTGGGGCCCGTGGGAGACCCAGTACTTC. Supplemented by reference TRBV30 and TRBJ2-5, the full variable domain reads SQTIHQWPATLVQPVGSPLSLECTVEGTSNPNLYWYRQAAGRGLQLLFYSVGIGQISSEVPQNLSASRPQDRQFILSSKKLLLSDSGFYLCAWGPWETQYFGPGTRLLVL.

CDR3 bases: TGTGCCAGCAGCTTGGCCGGGGGAAACACTGAAGCTTTCTTT. Protein: CASSLAGGNTEAFF. The V gene is TRBV5-8, the J gene TRBJ1-1; a weak D match, TRBD1 (5 bases). Germline CDR1 and CDR2: SGHTS and YDEGEE. The V gene lost 0 bases and the J gene lost 2 bases, with 8 bases spanning the gap. The length of the CDR3 is 14 residues.

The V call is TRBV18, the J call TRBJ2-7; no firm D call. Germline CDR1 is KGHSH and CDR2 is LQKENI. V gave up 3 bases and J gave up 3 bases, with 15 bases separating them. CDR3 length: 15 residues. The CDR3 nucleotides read TGTGCCAGCTCACCGCGGCAAACTTCCAACTACGAGCAGTACTTC. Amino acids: CASSPRQTSNYEQYF.

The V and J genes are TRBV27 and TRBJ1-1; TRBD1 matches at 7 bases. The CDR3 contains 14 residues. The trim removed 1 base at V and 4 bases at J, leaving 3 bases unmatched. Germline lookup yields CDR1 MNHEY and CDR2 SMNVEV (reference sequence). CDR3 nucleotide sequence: TGTGCCAGCAGTTTATACGACAGGGCCACTGAAGCTTTCTTT. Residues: CASSLYDRATEAFF.

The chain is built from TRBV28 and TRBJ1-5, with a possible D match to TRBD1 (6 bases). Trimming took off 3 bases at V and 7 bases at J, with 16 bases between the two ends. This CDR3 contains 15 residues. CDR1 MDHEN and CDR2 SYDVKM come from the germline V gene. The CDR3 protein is CASSLDSPGGQPQHF. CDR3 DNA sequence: TGTGCCAGCAGTTTGGACAGCCCCGGAGGGCAGCCCCAGCATTTT.

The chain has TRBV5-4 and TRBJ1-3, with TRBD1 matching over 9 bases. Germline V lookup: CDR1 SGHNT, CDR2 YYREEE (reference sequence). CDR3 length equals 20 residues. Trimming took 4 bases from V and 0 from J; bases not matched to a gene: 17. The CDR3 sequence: CASSPRRTGALTSSGNTIYF. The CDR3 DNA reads TGTGCCAGCAGCCCCCGTCGGACAGGGGCCCTCACGAGCTCTGGAAACACCATATATTTT.

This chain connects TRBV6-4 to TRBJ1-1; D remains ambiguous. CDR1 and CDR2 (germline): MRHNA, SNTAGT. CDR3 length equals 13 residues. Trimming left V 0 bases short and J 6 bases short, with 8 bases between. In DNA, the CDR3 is TGTGCCAGCAGTGACTCAGGGAAGGCTGAAGCTTTCTTT. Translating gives CASSDSGKAEAFF.

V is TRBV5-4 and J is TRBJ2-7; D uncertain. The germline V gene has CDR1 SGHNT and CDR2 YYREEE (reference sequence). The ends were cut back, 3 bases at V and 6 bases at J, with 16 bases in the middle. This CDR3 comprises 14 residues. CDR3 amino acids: CASSSPGQSGEQYF. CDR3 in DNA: TGTGCCAGCAGCTCCCCCGGCCAATCGGGCGAGCAGTACTTC. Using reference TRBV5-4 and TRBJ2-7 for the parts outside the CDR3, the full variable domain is ETGVTQSPTHLIKTRGQQVTLRCSSQSGHNTVSWYQQALGQGPQFIFQYYREEENGRGNFPPRFSGLQFPNYSSELNVNALELDDSALYLCASSSPGQSGEQYFGPGTRLTVT.

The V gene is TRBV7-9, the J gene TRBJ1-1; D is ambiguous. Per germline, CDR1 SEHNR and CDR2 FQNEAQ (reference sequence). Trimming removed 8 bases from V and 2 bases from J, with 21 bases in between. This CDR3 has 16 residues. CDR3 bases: TGTGCCAGCGTTGAAGGGTTAGGGTCGATAAACACTGAAGCTTTCTTT. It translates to CASVEGLGSINTEAFF.

The CDR3 sequence: CASSYPVVAAYEQYF. Written as DNA, the CDR3 is TGTGCCAGCAGCTATCCAGTGGTCGCCGCATACGAGCAGTACTTC. The chain recombines TRBV28 with TRBJ2-7; no clear D gene. Germline V gene lookup returns CDR1 MDHEN and CDR2 SYDVKM. V was clipped by 6 bases and J by 4 bases, with 19 bases between them. The CDR3 is made up of 15 amino acids.

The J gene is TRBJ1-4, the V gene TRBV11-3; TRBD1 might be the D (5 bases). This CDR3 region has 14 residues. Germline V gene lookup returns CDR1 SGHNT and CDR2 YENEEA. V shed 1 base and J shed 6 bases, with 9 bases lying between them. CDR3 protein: CASSLGQGDEKLFF. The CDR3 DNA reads TGTGCCAGCAGCTTAGGCCAAGGGGATGAAAAACTGTTTTTT.

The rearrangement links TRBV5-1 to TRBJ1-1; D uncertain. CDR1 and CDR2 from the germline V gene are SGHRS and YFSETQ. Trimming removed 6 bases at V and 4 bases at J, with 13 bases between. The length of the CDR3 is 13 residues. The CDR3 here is CASNTSPGTEAFF. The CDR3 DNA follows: TGCGCCAGCAACACTTCCCCCGGCACTGAAGCTTTCTTT.

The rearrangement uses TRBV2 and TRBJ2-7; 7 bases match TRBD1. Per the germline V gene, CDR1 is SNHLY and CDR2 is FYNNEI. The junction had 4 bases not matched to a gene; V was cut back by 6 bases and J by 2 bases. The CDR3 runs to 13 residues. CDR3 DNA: TGTGCCAGCAGATCGGGACAGACCTACGAGCAGTACTTC. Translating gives CASRSGQTYEQYF.